This record concerns one TCR beta chain sequence. The sample is drawn from a study of control samples from healthy donors and cancer patients. CDR1 and CDR2 from the germline V gene are MNHNY and SVGAGI (reference sequence). The CDR3 length is 17 residues. Trimming took 5 bases from V and 5 from J, leaving 24 bases between them. TCRdb keeps only in-frame clones here, not all; method: immunoSEQ multiplex PCR. This table holds about 160,000 clones, 80% to 95% found once. V is TRBV6-6 and J is TRBJ1-2; D gene unclear. Sequenced sample: blood. The source of this sequence is a man between 18 and 29 years old in good health. For the CDR3, the DNA is TGTGCCAGCAGTCGTACCCCAACAGAGGCGGGATTATATGGCTACACCTTC. Translation gives CASSRTPTEAGLYGYTF.